Sequencing of this TCR beta chain was carried out in a study of OX40 agonist ivuxolimab in advanced cancers. Study at large: Ivuxolimab, an agonistic anti-OX40 (CD134) antibody, was given to patients. Patients were treated with intravenous ivuxolimab, dosed at 0.01 to 10 mg/kg and infused every 2 weeks.

The count of this clone is one. TCRdb's copy holds only in-frame clones and misses some; the assay was immunoSEQ multiplex PCR. The sample shows about 70,000 clones, roughly four fifths of them seen only once. The sample in question was CD4+ or CD8+ T cells sorted from blood, obtained in a trial of the OX40 agonist ivuxolimab. The clonotype comes from an adult with an advanced solid tumor such as melanoma, head and neck, liver or kidney cancer.

The CDR3 reads CASSPRTGTEETQYF. CDR3 DNA sequence: TGTGCCAGCAGCCCTCGGACAGGGACTGAGGAGACCCAGTACTTC. The V gene is TRBV7-2, the J gene TRBJ2-5; 8 bases match TRBD1. Germline V gene data show CDR1 as SGHTA and CDR2 as FQGNSA. The CDR3 length is 15 residues. Trimming cost V 5 bases and J 5 bases; bases outside gene matches: 10.